A selection of T cell receptor beta chains follows, all from one sample in a study of shared clonotypes between healthy human individuals. This table comes from immunoSEQ multiplex PCR, and its TCRdb copy is limited to in-frame clones, with some not included. The sample lists 300,000 to 400,000 clones; about 73% were seen once. The specimen sequenced was memory CD4+ T cells sorted from blood. The receptors come from a young man in good health. The CDR3 runs from the conserved cysteine through the conserved F or W. The D gene is left open where the match is weak.

v_call: TRBV2; j_call: TRBJ1-5; d_call: NA; cdr3_aa: CASSGIGLSNQPQHF
v_call: TRBV29-1; j_call: TRBJ2-7; d_call: TRBD1; cdr3_aa: CSVEVGQAYEQYF
v_call: TRBV27; j_call: TRBJ2-3; d_call: NA; cdr3_aa: CASRSLNTDTQYF
v_call: TRBV29-1; j_call: TRBJ1-1; d_call: NA; cdr3_aa: CSVELQPNTEAFF
v_call: TRBV6-5; j_call: TRBJ1-1; d_call: NA; cdr3_aa: CASTRTSQNTEAFF
v_call: TRBV10-1; j_call: TRBJ1-1; d_call: NA; cdr3_aa: CASSDPYGTEAFF
v_call: TRBV5-8; j_call: TRBJ1-2; d_call: NA; cdr3_aa: CASSLRVGGGYYGYTF
v_call: TRBV7-9; j_call: TRBJ2-7; d_call: NA; cdr3_aa: CASTQVGADSSYEQYF
v_call: TRBV27; j_call: TRBJ2-7; d_call: NA; cdr3_aa: CASSLKGGTIPYEQYF
v_call: TRBV5-1; j_call: TRBJ2-7; d_call: NA; cdr3_aa: CASSLGFDRTEQYF
v_call: TRBV14; j_call: TRBJ2-1; d_call: NA; cdr3_aa: CASSQVPGLPRDEQFF
v_call: TRBV6-5; j_call: TRBJ1-3; d_call: NA; cdr3_aa: CASSIKRDGNTIYF
v_call: TRBV7-2; j_call: TRBJ1-5; d_call: TRBD1; cdr3_aa: CASSTGGYQPQHF
v_call: TRBV30; j_call: TRBJ1-1; d_call: TRBD1; cdr3_aa: CACPRPGGNRGPMNTEAFF
v_call: TRBV7-9; j_call: TRBJ2-2; d_call: NA; cdr3_aa: CASSLKRQDTGELFF
v_call: TRBV18; j_call: TRBJ2-7; d_call: NA; cdr3_aa: CASSNSYEQYF
v_call: TRBV28; j_call: TRBJ1-2; d_call: TRBD1; cdr3_aa: CASSSGTGSGYTF